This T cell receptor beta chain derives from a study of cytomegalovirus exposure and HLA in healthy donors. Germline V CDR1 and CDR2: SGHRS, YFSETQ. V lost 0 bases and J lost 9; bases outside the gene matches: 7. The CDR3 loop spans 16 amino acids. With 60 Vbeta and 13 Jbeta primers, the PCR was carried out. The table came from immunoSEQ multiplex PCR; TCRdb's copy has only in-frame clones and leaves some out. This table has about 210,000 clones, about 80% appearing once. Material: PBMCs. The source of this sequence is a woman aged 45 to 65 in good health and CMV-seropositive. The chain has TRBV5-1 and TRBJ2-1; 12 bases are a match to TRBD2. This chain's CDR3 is CASSLVASGGASEQFF. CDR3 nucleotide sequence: TGCGCCAGCAGCTTGGTGGCTAGCGGGGGGGCGTCTGAGCAGTTCTTC. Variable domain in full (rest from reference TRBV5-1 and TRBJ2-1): KAGVTQTPRYLIKTRGQQVTLSCSPISGHRSVSWYQQTPGQGLQFLFEYFSETQRNKGNFPGRFSGRQFSNSRSEMNVSTLELGDSALYLCASSLVASGGASEQFFGPGTRLTVL.